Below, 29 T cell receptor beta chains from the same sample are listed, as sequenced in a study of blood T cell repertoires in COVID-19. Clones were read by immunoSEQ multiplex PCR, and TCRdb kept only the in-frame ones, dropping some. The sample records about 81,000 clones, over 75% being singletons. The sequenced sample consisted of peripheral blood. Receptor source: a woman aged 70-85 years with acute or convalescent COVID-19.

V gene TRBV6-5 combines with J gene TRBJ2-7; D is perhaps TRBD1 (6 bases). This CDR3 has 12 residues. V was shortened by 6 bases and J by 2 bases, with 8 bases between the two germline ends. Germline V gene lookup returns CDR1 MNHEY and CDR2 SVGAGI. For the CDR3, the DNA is TGTGCCAGCAGGGACAGCGCCTACGAGCAGTACGTC. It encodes CASRDSAYEQYV.

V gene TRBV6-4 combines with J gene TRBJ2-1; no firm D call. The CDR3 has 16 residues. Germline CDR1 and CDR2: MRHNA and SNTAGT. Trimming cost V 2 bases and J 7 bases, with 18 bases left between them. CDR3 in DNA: TGTGCCAGCAGTGACGCTGGCGAGTCGGGTGGGAATGAGCAGTTCTTC. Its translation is CASSDAGESGGNEQFF.

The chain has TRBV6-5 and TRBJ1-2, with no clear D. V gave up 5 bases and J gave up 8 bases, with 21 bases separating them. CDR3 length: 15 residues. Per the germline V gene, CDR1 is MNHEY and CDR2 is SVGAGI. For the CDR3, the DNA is TGTGCCAGCAGTAGCGCCAAAGAGTTGTCCTTCGGCTACACCTTC. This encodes CASSSAKELSFGYTF.

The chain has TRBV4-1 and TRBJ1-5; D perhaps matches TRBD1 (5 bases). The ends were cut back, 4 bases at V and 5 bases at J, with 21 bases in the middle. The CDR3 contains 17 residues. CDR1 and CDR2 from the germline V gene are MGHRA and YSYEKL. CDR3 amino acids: CASSREEMAGTHQPQHF. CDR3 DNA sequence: TGCGCCAGCAGCCGAGAAGAGATGGCGGGGACCCATCAGCCCCAGCATTTT.

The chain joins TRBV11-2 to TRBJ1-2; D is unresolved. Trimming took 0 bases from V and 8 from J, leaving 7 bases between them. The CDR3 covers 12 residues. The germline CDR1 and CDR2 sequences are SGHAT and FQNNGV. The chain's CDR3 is CASSLEGGGYTF. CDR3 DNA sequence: TGTGCCAGCAGCTTAGAGGGAGGGGGCTACACCTTC.

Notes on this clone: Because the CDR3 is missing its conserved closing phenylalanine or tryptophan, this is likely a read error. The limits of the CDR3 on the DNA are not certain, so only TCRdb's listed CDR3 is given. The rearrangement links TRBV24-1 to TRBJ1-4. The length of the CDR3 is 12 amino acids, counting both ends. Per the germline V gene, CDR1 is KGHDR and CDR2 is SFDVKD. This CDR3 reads CATSDLCPNRLG.

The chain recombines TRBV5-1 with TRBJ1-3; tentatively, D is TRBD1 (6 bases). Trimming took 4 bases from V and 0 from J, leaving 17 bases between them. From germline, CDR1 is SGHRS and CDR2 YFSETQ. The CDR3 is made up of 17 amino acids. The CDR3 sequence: CASSLEAGASSGNTIYF. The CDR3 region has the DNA TGCGCCAGCAGCCTCGAAGCGGGGGCCTCCTCTGGAAACACCATATATTTT.

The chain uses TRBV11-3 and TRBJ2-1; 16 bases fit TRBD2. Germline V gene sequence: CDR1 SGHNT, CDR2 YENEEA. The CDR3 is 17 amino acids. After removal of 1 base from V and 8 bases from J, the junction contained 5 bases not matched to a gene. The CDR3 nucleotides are TGTGCCAGCAGCTTAGGGGGACTAGCGGGAGGGTTCGATGAGCAGTTCTTC. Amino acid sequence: CASSLGGLAGGFDEQFF.

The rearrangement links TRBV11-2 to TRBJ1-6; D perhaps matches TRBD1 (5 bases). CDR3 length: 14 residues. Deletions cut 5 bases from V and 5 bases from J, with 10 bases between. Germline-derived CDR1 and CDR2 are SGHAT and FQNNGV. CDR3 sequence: CASSRAGNNSPLHF. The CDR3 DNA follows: TGTGCCAGCAGCCGAGCAGGGAATAATTCACCCCTCCACTTT.

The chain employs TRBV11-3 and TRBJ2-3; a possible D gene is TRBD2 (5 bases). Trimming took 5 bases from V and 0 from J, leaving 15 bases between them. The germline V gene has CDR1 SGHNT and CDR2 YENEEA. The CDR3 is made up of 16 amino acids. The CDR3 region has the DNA TGTGCCAGCAGCATGAGGGCTCCCACTAGCACAGATACGCAGTATTTT. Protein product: CASSMRAPTSTDTQYF.

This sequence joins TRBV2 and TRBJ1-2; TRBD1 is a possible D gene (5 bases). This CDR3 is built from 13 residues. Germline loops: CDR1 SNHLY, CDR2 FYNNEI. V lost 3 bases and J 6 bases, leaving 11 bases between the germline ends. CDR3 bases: TGTGCCAGCAGTGAGGGGCGCGGGGATGGCTACACCTTC. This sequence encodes CASSEGRGDGYTF.

The CDR3 nucleotides are TGCAGCGTAAAAGCCGGGACAGGGGGAACTGAAGCTTTCTTT. It codes for CSVKAGTGGTEAFF. V usage is TRBV29-1 and J usage is TRBJ1-1, with 11 bases matching TRBD1. CDR1 is SQVTM and CDR2 is ANQGSEA in the germline V gene. This CDR3 contains 14 residues. V shed 6 bases, J shed 5 bases, and the junction held 8 bases outside the gene matches. Combining the CDR3 with reference TRBV29-1 and TRBJ1-1 gives the whole variable domain SAVISQKPSRDICQRGTSLTIQCQVDSQVTMMFWYRQQPGQSLTLIATANQGSEATYESGFVIDKFPISRPNLTFSTLTVSNMSPEDSSIYLCSVKAGTGGTEAFFGQGTRLTVV.

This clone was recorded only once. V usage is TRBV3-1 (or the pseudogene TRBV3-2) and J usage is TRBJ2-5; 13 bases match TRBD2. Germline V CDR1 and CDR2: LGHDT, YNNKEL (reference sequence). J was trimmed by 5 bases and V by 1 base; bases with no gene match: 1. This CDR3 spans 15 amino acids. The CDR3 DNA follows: TGTGCCAGCAGCCAAGCGACTAGCGGGAGGGAGACCCAGTACTTC. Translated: CASSQATSGRETQYF.

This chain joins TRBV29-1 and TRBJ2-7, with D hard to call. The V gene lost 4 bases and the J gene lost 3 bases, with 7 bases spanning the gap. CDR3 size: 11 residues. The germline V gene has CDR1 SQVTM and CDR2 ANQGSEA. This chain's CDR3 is CSVGDNYEQYV. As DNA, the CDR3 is TGCAGCGTTGGTGACAACTACGAGCAGTACGTC.

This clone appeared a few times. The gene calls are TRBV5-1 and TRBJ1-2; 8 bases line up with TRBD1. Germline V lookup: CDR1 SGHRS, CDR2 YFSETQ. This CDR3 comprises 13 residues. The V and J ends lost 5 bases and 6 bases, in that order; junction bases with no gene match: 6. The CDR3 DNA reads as TGCGCCAGCAGGGGGGGGACAGGTGATGGCTACACCTTC. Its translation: CASRGGTGDGYTF.

The DNA of the CDR3 is TGTGCCAGCAGCCCGGGACAGGGAGACACCGGGGAGCTGTTTTTT. Translating it yields CASSPGQGDTGELFF. The rearrangement joins TRBV5-6 to TRBJ2-2; 9 bases are shared with TRBD1. The CDR3 runs to 15 residues. Germline CDR1 SGHDT, CDR2 YYEEEE. Germline trimming cut 4 bases from V and 3 bases from J; bases unmatched to any gene: 4.

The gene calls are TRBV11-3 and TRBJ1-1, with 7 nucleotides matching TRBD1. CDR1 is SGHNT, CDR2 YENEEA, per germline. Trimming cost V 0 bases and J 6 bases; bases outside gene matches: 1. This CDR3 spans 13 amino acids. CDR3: CASSLEGGSEAFF. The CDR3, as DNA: TGTGCCAGCAGCTTAGAAGGGGGCTCTGAAGCTTTCTTT.

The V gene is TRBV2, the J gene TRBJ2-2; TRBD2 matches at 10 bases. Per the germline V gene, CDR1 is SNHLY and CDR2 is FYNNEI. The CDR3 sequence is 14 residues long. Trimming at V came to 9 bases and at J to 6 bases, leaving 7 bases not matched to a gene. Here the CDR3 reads CARNSGRAAGELFF. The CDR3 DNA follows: TGTGCCAGGAACAGCGGGAGGGCCGCCGGGGAGCTGTTTTTT.

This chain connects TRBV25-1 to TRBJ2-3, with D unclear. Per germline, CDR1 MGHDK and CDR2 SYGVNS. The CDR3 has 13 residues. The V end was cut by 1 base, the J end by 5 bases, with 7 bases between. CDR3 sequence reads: CASSESQEDTQYF. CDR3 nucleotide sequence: TGTGCCAGCAGTGAATCCCAGGAAGATACGCAGTATTTT.

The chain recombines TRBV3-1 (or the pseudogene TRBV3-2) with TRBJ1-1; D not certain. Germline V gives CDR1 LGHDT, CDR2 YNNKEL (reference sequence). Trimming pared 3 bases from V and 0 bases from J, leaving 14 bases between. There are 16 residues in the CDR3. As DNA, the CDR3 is TGTGCCAGCAGCCAGGCCCTGCCTACAGTGAACACTGAAGCTTTCTTT. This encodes CASSQALPTVNTEAFF.

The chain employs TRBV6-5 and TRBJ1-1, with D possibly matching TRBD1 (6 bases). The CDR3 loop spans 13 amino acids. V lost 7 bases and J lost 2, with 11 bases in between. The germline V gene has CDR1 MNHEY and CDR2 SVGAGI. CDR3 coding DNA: TGTGCCAGCACAAACAGGGTTAACACTGAAGCTTTCTTT. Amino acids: CASTNRVNTEAFF.

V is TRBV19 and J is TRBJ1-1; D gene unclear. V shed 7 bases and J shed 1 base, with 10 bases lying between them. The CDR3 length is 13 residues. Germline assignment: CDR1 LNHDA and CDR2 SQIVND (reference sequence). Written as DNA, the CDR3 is TGTGCCAGTACCCCACGGGAGAACACTGAAGCTTTCTTT. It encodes CASTPRENTEAFF.

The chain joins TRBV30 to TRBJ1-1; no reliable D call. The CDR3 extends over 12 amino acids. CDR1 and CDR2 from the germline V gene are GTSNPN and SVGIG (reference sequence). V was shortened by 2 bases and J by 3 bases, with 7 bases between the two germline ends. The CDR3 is CAWSPGYTEAFF. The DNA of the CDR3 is TGTGCCTGGAGTCCGGGATACACTGAAGCTTTCTTT.

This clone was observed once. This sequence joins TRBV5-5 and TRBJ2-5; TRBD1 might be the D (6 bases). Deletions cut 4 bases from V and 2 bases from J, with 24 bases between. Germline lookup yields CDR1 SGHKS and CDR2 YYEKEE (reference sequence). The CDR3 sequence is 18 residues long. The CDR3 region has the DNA TGTGCCAGCAGCATGGGGTTGTTGGGGGCCGCCGGGCAAGAGACCCAGTACTTC. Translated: CASSMGLLGAAGQETQYF.

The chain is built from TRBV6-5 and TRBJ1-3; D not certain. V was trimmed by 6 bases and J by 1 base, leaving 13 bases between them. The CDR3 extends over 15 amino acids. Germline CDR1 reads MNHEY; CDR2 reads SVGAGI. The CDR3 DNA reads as TGTGCCAGCAGGAAGACGGGAGAGTCTGGAAACACCATATATTTT. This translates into CASRKTGESGNTIYF.

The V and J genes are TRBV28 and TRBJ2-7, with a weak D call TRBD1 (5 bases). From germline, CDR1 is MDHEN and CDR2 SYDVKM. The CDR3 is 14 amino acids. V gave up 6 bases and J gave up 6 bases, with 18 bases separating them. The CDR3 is CASRVQGASSEQYV. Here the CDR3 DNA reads TGTGCCAGCAGGGTACAAGGGGCAAGTAGCGAGCAGTACGTC.

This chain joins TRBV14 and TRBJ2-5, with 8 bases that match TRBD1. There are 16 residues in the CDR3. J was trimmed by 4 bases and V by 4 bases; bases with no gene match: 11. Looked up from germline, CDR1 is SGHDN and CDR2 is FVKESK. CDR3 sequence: CASSRRTGRIAETQYF. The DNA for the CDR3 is TGTGCCAGCAGCCGTCGGACAGGGAGGATAGCAGAGACCCAGTACTTC. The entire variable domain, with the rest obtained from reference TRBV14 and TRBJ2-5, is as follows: EAGVTQFPSHSVIEKGQTVTLRCDPISGHDNLYWYRRVMGKEIKFLLHFVKESKQDESGMPNNRFLAERTGGTYSTLKVQPAELEDSGVYFCASSRRTGRIAETQYFGPGTRLLVL.

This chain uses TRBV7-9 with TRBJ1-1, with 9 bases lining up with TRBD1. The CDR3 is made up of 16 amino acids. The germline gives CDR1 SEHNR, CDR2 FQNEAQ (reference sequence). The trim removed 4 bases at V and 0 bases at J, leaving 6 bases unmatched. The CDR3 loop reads CASSSDRGRMNTEAFF. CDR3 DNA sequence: TGTGCCAGCAGCTCGGACAGGGGCCGTATGAACACTGAAGCTTTCTTT.

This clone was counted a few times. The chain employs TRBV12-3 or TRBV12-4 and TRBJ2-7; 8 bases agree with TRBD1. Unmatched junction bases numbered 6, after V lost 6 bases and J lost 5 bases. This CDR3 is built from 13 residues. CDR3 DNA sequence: TGTGCCAGCAGCCCCAGGACAGGGAACGAGCAGTACGTC. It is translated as CASSPRTGNEQYV.